What follows are 13 T cell receptor beta chains derived from one specimen sequenced in a study of shared clonotypes between healthy human individuals. Terminally differentiated effector memory CD45RA+ cells were excluded from the naive CD8 cells, which were CD45RO-negative and positively selected for CCR7. The assay was immunoSEQ multiplex PCR, and TCRdb's table has in-frame clones only and misses some. This table holds 2 million to 2.5 million clones, about 92% found once. Sequenced: naive CD8+ T cells from PBMCs. Receptors originate from a man between 18 and 29 years old in good health. Some clones in this sample may be carry-over from other donors' samples.

The J gene is TRBJ2-1, the V gene TRBV28; no clear D gene. The CDR3 consists of 14 residues. Germline V CDR1 and CDR2: MDHEN, SYDVKM. The V end lost 5 bases, the J end lost 0 bases, and 8 bases lay between the germline ends. This CDR3 reads CASSAASSYNEQFF. Written as DNA, the CDR3 is TGTGCCAGCAGTGCGGCGAGCTCCTACAATGAGCAGTTCTTC. Complete variable domain (other parts from reference TRBV28 and TRBJ2-1): DVKVTQSSRYLVKRTGEKVFLECVQDMDHENMFWYRQDPGLGLRLIYFSYDVKMKEKGDIPEGYSVSREKKERFSLILESASTNQTSMYLCASSAASSYNEQFFGPGTRLTVL.

In regard to this clone: Within the sample, other DNA sequences also encode this same CDR3. V gene TRBV11-2 combines with J gene TRBJ2-7, with a tentative D call TRBD1 (5 bases). The CDR3 has 12 residues. V lost 3 bases to trimming and J lost 3 bases, with 6 bases between them. CDR1 and CDR2 from the germline V gene are SGHAT and FQNNGV. CDR3 in DNA: TGTGCCAGCAGCTTCGACAGCTACGAGCAGTACTTC. Translating gives CASSFDSYEQYF.

The rearrangement uses TRBV27 and TRBJ1-1; D uncertain. The V end was cut by 3 bases, the J end by 6 bases, with 20 bases between. The length of the CDR3 is 16 residues. Germline assignment: CDR1 MNHEY and CDR2 SMNVEV (reference sequence). The CDR3 spells CASSFIMSKGTAEAFF. The CDR3 region has the DNA TGTGCCAGCAGTTTTATCATGTCAAAGGGAACGGCTGAAGCTTTCTTT.

The rearrangement joins TRBV11-2 to TRBJ1-1; no firm D call. CDR1 is SGHAT, CDR2 FQNNGV, per germline. The CDR3 totals 15 residues. Trimming left V 0 bases short and J 4 bases short, with 12 bases between. CDR3 coding DNA: TGTGCCAGCAGCTTAGACCTGACAACCTTCACTGAAGCTTTCTTT. This translates into CASSLDLTTFTEAFF.

The rearrangement uses TRBV11-2 and TRBJ1-1; D is uncertain. CDR3 size: 19 residues. V lost 1 base, J lost 1 base, and 22 bases lay in between. Germline-derived CDR1 and CDR2 are SGHAT and FQNNGV. The DNA for the CDR3 is TGTGCCAGCAGCTTAGCAACGACATCTCTGAGGGCCTCGAACACTGAAGCTTTCTTT. It codes for CASSLATTSLRASNTEAFF.

V is TRBV5-1 and J is TRBJ2-1; maybe TRBD1 (6 bases). The germline gives CDR1 SGHRS, CDR2 YFSETQ. V was trimmed by 4 bases and J by 8 bases, leaving 19 bases between them. This CDR3 is built from 15 residues. CDR3 in amino acids: CASSLGHLLRDEQFF. The CDR3 region has the DNA TGCGCCAGCAGCCTGGGACACCTCCTTCGGGATGAGCAGTTCTTC.

This clone has just one count. The V and J genes are TRBV7-3 and TRBJ2-1; 8 bases line up with TRBD2. V shed 0 bases and J 7 bases; nucleotides not matched to a gene: 8. The germline gives CDR1 SGHTA, CDR2 FQGTGA. This CDR3 is built from 16 residues. CDR3 residues: CASSLTGSGRTNEQFF. CDR3 coding DNA: TGTGCCAGCAGCTTAACGGGGAGCGGGAGAACGAATGAGCAGTTCTTC. Full variable domain (rest looked up from reference TRBV7-3 and TRBJ2-1): GAGVSQTPSNKVTEKGKYVELRCDPISGHTALYWYRQSLGQGPEFLIYFQGTGAADDSGLPNDRFFAVRPEGSVSTLKIQRTERGDSAVYLCASSLTGSGRTNEQFFGPGTRLTVL.

The chain uses TRBV28 and TRBJ2-7, with D unresolved. The CDR3 is 14 residues long. From germline, CDR1 is MDHEN and CDR2 SYDVKM. The ends were cut back, 7 bases at V and 7 bases at J, with 20 bases in the middle. The DNA of the CDR3 is TGTGCCAGCACCTCTGTGGGCGGCACCCGGGAGCAGTACTTC. Amino acid sequence: CASTSVGGTREQYF.

This clone occurred once. This chain uses TRBV11-3 with TRBJ2-1; 10 nucleotides match TRBD2. The CDR3 contains 15 residues. V shed 2 bases and J 8 bases; nucleotides not matched to a gene: 6. Germline CDR1 and CDR2: SGHNT and YENEEA. This CDR3 is CASSLRAGGPHEQFF. The CDR3 DNA follows: TGTGCCAGCAGCTTAAGAGCGGGAGGGCCTCATGAGCAGTTCTTC.

The genes are TRBV30 and TRBJ2-1, with 10 nucleotides matching TRBD1. Per germline, CDR1 GTSNPN and CDR2 SVGIG (reference sequence). The CDR3 loop spans 14 amino acids. V lost 0 bases to trimming and J lost 6 bases; unmatched junction nucleotides: 2. The CDR3 here is CAWSVGQGVNEQFF. In DNA, the CDR3 is TGTGCCTGGAGTGTCGGACAGGGGGTCAATGAGCAGTTCTTC.

The rearrangement links TRBV7-9 to TRBJ1-2; the match to TRBD1 covers 7 bases. CDR1 is SEHNR and CDR2 is FQNEAQ in the germline V gene (reference sequence). V shed 5 bases, J shed 6 bases, and the junction held 9 bases outside the gene matches. There are 14 residues in the CDR3. The CDR3 region has the DNA TGTGCCAGCAGCCCAATCGGGACAGAGGATGGCTACACCTTC. Residues: CASSPIGTEDGYTF.

This clone showed up just once. The chain employs TRBV4-3 and TRBJ2-1; maybe TRBD2 (5 bases). Germline V gene sequence: CDR1 LGHNA, CDR2 YSLEER. The V gene lost 4 bases and the J gene lost 0 bases, with 7 bases spanning the gap. The CDR3 spans 14 residues. The CDR3 spells CASSPLGSYNEQFF. The CDR3 coding sequence is TGCGCCAGCAGCCCACTAGGCTCCTACAATGAGCAGTTCTTC.

V is TRBV7-9 and J is TRBJ2-1; 9 bases are shared with TRBD2. Germline CDR1 is SEHNR and CDR2 is FQNEAQ (reference sequence). The CDR3 loop spans 16 amino acids. With V trimmed by 5 bases and J by 2 bases, 7 bases remained unmatched. CDR3 loop: CASSPLLAGAYNEQFF. The CDR3 region has the DNA TGTGCCAGCAGCCCTCTTTTAGCGGGAGCCTACAATGAGCAGTTCTTC.